These 22 T cell receptor beta chains were sequenced from one sample in a study of T-cell memory formation after mild COVID-19. From the 5' RACE reads, TCRdb called clonotypes with MiXCR, one entry per CDR3 protein. The repertoire holds 400,000 or so distinct CDR3 sequences, 20% to 25% seen once, with about an eighth in the top ten. The sample taken for sequencing was PBMCs or a T cell subset sorted from them (not recorded which). The source is an adult woman who had mild COVID-19 (a few samples of this study predate the infection). Cell type and time point are not known.

The V call is TRBV4-1, the J call TRBJ2-5; D possibly corresponds to TRBD1 (6 bases). CDR1 is MGHRA and CDR2 is YSYEKL in the germline V gene. The CDR3 has 17 residues. The V and J ends lost 3 bases and 4 bases respectively, with 21 bases between them. In DNA, the CDR3 is TGCGCCAGCAGCCAGGATCCCGGACAGTATTTGACAGAGACCCAGTACTTC. Protein: CASSQDPGQYLTETQYF.

The rearrangement uses TRBV15 and TRBJ2-1, with 8 bases fitting TRBD2. Germline values: CDR1 LNHNV, CDR2 YYDKDF (reference sequence). Germline trimming cut 6 bases from V and 7 bases from J; bases unmatched to any gene: 5. This CDR3 region has 13 residues. The CDR3 DNA reads TGTGCCACCAGGGACGGGGGGGCGAATGAGCAGTTCTTC. Residues: CATRDGGANEQFF.

The rearrangement links TRBV9 to TRBJ2-6, with 7 bases that match TRBD1. The CDR3 totals 16 residues. CDR1 is SGDLS, CDR2 YYNGEE, per germline. Trimming at V came to 3 bases and at J to 1 base, leaving 4 bases not matched to a gene. The CDR3 DNA reads as TGTGCCAGCAGCGCTTTGACAGGGTCTGGGGCCAACGTCCTGACTTTC. The encoded protein is CASSALTGSGANVLTF.

This clonotype appeared many times. The chain couples TRBV4-2 to TRBJ2-4, with a possible D match to TRBD1 (5 bases). V was cut by 0 bases and J by 1 base, with 13 bases left in between. The CDR3 is made up of 17 amino acids. The germline gives CDR1 LGHNA, CDR2 YNFKEQ. The CDR3 DNA sequence: TGTGCCAGCAGCCAAGATGGGGCCACCTCGGCCAAAAACATTCAGTACTTC. Translating gives CASSQDGATSAKNIQYF.

This chain connects TRBV7-9 to TRBJ1-1; D not resolved. The length of the CDR3 is 14 residues. Germline values: CDR1 SEHNR, CDR2 FQNEAQ (reference sequence). V lost 1 base and J lost 2, with 8 bases in between. The chain's CDR3 is CASSLEQSNTEAFF. The DNA for the CDR3 is TGTGCCAGCAGCTTAGAACAGTCTAACACTGAAGCTTTCTTT.

V usage is TRBV12-3 or TRBV12-4 and J usage is TRBJ1-2, with D unresolved. The V gene lost 6 bases and the J gene lost 8 bases, with 19 bases spanning the gap. The CDR3 runs 14 residues. The CDR3 DNA is TGTGCCAGCAGCCCCGTGGGTCCGCTGGACGGCTACACCTTC. Translation gives CASSPVGPLDGYTF.

This clonotype was counted only a few times. This chain joins TRBV4-2 and TRBJ1-6; D possibly corresponds to TRBD1 (6 bases). The V gene's germline CDR1 is LGHNA and CDR2 YNFKEQ. The CDR3 extends over 17 amino acids. Trimming shortened V by 5 bases and J by 0 bases, and 14 bases separated the two germline ends. CDR3 sequence reads: CASSRRTDSSYNSPLHF. The CDR3 DNA sequence: TGTGCCAGCAGCAGACGGACAGATAGCTCCTATAATTCACCCCTCCACTTT.

This chain uses TRBV5-1 with TRBJ2-3, with 11 bases fitting TRBD2. CDR3 length equals 15 residues. Germline lookup yields CDR1 SGHRS and CDR2 YFSETQ. V lost 5 bases and J lost 1; bases outside the gene matches: 3. CDR3 region: CASREGLAGTDTQYF. The DNA for the CDR3 is TGCGCCAGCAGGGAGGGACTAGCGGGCACAGATACGCAGTATTTT.

This clonotype was picked up a small number of times. The chain couples TRBV12-3 or TRBV12-4 to TRBJ2-7; the match to TRBD1 covers 7 bases. After removal of 7 bases from V and 7 bases from J, the junction contained 10 bases not matched to a gene. The CDR3 covers 13 residues. Here the CDR3 reads CASTLYGTAEQYF. The CDR3 DNA reads TGTGCCAGCACCCTTTACGGGACAGCGGAGCAGTACTTC.

This clonotype was seen only a few times. The V gene is TRBV4-2, the J gene TRBJ1-1, with TRBD1 identical over 7 bases. Germline values: CDR1 LGHNA, CDR2 YNFKEQ. V dropped 4 bases and J dropped 2; count of bases not matched to a gene: 13. This CDR3 has 17 residues. The CDR3 DNA is TGTGCCAGCAGCCGCCCCCTGAGGGGACAGAGAAACACTGAAGCTTTCTTT. Translation: CASSRPLRGQRNTEAFF.

This clonotype came up a few times. This chain links TRBV7-9 with TRBJ2-7; D is perhaps TRBD1 (6 bases). Germline loops: CDR1 SEHNR, CDR2 FQNEAQ (reference sequence). This CDR3 comprises 14 residues. Trimming stripped 2 bases from V and 7 bases from J, with 15 bases between. The chain's CDR3 is CASSLLRPGQEQYF. CDR3 bases: TGTGCCAGCAGCTTACTTCGACCGGGACAAGAGCAGTACTTC.

The rearrangement uses TRBV18 and TRBJ2-2; 8 nucleotides align to TRBD1. Looked up from germline, CDR1 is KGHSH and CDR2 is LQKENI. V was clipped by 8 bases and J by 0 bases; unmatched bases: 5. This CDR3 has 15 amino acids. Here the CDR3 DNA reads TGTGCCAGCCCATCAGGGGGCACGAACACCGGGGAGCTGTTTTTT. Translated: CASPSGGTNTGELFF.

This clonotype was seen only a few times. The rearrangement uses TRBV5-6 and TRBJ2-2; D ambiguous. This CDR3 comprises 13 residues. Germline V gives CDR1 SGHDT, CDR2 YYEEEE. V dropped 2 bases and J dropped 5 bases, with 7 bases sitting between them. DNA for the CDR3: TGTGCCAGCAGCTTACTTTTTACCGGGGAGCTGTTTTTT. It specifies CASSLLFTGELFF.

This clonotype was seen a few times. A much larger clone lies one base from this, so it may be a read error. V and J are TRBV20-1 and TRBJ1-1; maybe TRBD1 (6 bases). With 6 bases removed from V and 5 bases from J, the gap between germline ends came to 19 bases. The CDR3 covers 14 residues. Germline CDR1 DFQATT, CDR2 SNEGSKA (reference sequence). CDR3 amino acids: CSADKGGSDTEAFF. The DNA of the CDR3 is TGCAGTGCGGATAAAGGGGGGTCGGATACTGAAGCTTTCTTT.

The chain joins TRBV14 to TRBJ2-1; D gene unclear. Germline V lookup: CDR1 SGHDN, CDR2 FVKESK. The CDR3 length is 13 residues. The V end lost 4 bases, the J end lost 4 bases, and 8 bases lay between the germline ends. CDR3 sequence: CASSPQRYNEQFF. Here the CDR3 DNA reads TGTGCCAGCAGCCCCCAGAGGTACAATGAGCAGTTCTTC.

V is TRBV7-6 and J is TRBJ2-1, with TRBD2 identical over 8 bases. Per germline, CDR1 SGHVS and CDR2 FNYEAQ. Trimming cost V 1 base and J 9 bases; bases outside gene matches: 5. This CDR3 has 14 residues. CDR3 sequence: CASSLVSLAGEQFF. As DNA, the CDR3 is TGTGCCAGCAGCTTAGTATCCCTAGCGGGTGAGCAGTTCTTC. The whole variable domain, remainder taken from reference TRBV7-6 and TRBJ2-1, is GAGVSQSPRYKVTKRGQDVALRCDPISGHVSLYWYRQALGQGPEFLTYFNYEAQQDKSGLPNDRFSAERPEGSISTLTIQRTEQRDSAMYRCASSLVSLAGEQFFGPGTRLTVL.

This clonotype was detected only a few times. This rearrangement joins TRBV7-2 to TRBJ2-1; 7 bases agree with TRBD2. The CDR3 spans 17 residues. V was pared by 5 bases and J by 2 bases, with 12 bases of the junction left unmatched. Germline V gene data show CDR1 as SGHTA and CDR2 as FQGNSA. The CDR3 DNA follows: TGTGCCAGCAGCCCCACCGGTACCGGGACTACCTACAATGAGCAGTTCTTC. Its protein product is CASSPTGTGTTYNEQFF.

The CDR3 loop reads CASSEFADTQYF. The CDR3 nucleotides read TGTGCCAGCAGTGAATTCGCAGATACGCAGTATTTT. The chain is built from TRBV2 and TRBJ2-3; D gene unclear. With 2 bases removed from V and 4 bases from J, the gap between germline ends came to 4 bases. Germline V gene data show CDR1 as SNHLY and CDR2 as FYNNEI. This CDR3 is 12 amino acids long.

The chain couples TRBV29-1 to TRBJ1-2; D is ambiguous. V lost 2 bases and J lost 8, with 12 bases in between. The CDR3 runs 12 residues. Germline CDR1 is SQVTM and CDR2 is ANQGSEA. The CDR3 coding sequence is TGCAGCGTTGAAATGGGGATGCGGGGCTACACCTTC. This encodes CSVEMGMRGYTF.

This clonotype showed up just a few times. This rearrangement joins TRBV12-3 or TRBV12-4 to TRBJ1-4; 8 positions match TRBD1. The CDR3 length is 15 residues. After removal of 6 bases from V and 7 bases from J, the junction contained 10 bases not matched to a gene. The DNA of the CDR3 is TGTGCCAGCAGCAAGGCAGGGGGCTTCGGTGAAAAACTGTTTTTT. Protein sequence: CASSKAGGFGEKLFF.

This chain links TRBV3-1 with TRBJ1-1, with D hard to call. The CDR3 is 13 residues long. CDR1 and CDR2 from the germline V gene are LGHDT and YNNKEL (reference sequence). V was trimmed by 4 bases and J by 6 bases, leaving 12 bases between them. In DNA form, the CDR3 reads TGTGCCAGCAGCCCTTGGTCATCGCCTGAAGCTTTCTTT. Amino acid sequence: CASSPWSSPEAFF.

The rearrangement uses TRBV5-5 and TRBJ1-5, with 8 bases identical to TRBD1. The CDR3 length is 19 residues. V gave up 4 bases and J gave up 0 bases; unmatched junction bases: 15. The germline V gene has CDR1 SGHKS and CDR2 YYEKEE (reference sequence). The CDR3 sequence: CASSPYSFDRGYSNQPQHF. CDR3 coding DNA: TGTGCCAGCAGCCCATACTCGTTTGACAGGGGATATAGCAATCAGCCCCAGCATTTT.